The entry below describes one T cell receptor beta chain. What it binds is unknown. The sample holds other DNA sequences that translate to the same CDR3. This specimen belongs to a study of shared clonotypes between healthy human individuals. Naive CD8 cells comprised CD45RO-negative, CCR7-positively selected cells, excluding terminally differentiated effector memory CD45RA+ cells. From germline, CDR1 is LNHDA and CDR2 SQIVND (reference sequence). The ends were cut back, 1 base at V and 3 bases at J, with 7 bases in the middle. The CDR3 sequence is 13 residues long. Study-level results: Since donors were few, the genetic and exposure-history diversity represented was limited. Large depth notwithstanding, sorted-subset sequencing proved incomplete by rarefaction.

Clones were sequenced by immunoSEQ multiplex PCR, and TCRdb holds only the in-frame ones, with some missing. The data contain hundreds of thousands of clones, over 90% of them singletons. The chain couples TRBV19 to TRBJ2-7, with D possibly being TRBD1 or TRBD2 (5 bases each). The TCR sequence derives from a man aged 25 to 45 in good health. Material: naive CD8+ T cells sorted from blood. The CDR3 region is CASSIAGRYEQYF. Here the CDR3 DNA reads TGTGCCAGTAGTATAGCGGGACGCTACGAGCAGTACTTC. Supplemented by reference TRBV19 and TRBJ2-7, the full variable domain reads DGGITQSPKYLFRKEGQNVTLSCEQNLNHDAMYWYRQDPGQGLRLIYYSQIVNDFQKGDIAEGYSVSREKKESFPLTVTSAQKNPTAFYLCASSIAGRYEQYFGPGTRLTVT.